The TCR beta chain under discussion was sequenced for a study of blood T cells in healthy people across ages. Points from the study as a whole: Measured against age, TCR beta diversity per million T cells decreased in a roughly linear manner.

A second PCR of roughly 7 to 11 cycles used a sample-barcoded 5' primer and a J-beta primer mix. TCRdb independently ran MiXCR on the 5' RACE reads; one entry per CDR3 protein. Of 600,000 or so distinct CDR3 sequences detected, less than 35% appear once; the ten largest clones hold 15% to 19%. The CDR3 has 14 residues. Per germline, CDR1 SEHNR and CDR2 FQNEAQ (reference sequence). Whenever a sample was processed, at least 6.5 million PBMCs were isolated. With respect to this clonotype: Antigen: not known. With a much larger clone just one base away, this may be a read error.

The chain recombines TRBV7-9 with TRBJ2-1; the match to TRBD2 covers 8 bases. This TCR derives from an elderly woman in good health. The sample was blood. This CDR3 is CVSSSNGGAREQFF. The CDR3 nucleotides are TGTGTCAGCAGCAGTAACGGGGGGGCCCGTGAGCAGTTCTTC.